This T cell receptor (beta chain) came from a study of T cell responses to AZD1222 COVID-19 vaccine. The study, taken as a whole, reports: Among spike-specific TCRs, nearly half reportedly target unmutated variant regions. The study sampled repertoires only after the peak T cell response. Recipients of two AZD1222 doses showed rising Spike-specific TCR breadth and depth.

With respect to this clone: What it binds is not known.

V was pared by 0 bases and J by 7 bases, with 22 bases between. The CDR3 totals 17 residues. The germline CDR1 and CDR2 sequences are MNHEY and SVGEGT. Clones were sequenced by immunoSEQ multiplex PCR, and TCRdb holds only the in-frame ones, with some missing. The top ten clones hold about 17% of a sample with 95,000 to 110,000 clones, approximately 91% of them seen once. V is TRBV6-2 or TRBV6-3 and J is TRBJ2-7, with D possibly matching TRBD1 (7 bases). Source: peripheral blood, taken on day 0 of AZD1222 vaccination. This receptor was taken from an adult in good health. The CDR3 spells CASSYSTRLEGGREQYF. The CDR3 region has the DNA TGTGCCAGCAGTTACTCAACCAGACTAGAAGGGGGCAGGGAGCAGTACTTC.